This T cell receptor (beta chain) comes out of a study of high-grade serous ovarian cancer treatment subgroups. Some clones are missing from TCRdb's copy, which holds only in-frame ones; the method was immunoSEQ multiplex PCR. The sample records about 12,000 clones, roughly 88% being singletons. Germline CDR1 is SGDLS and CDR2 is YYNGEE. With 0 bases removed from V and 5 bases from J, the gap between germline ends came to 12 bases. The CDR3 sequence is 14 residues long. Tumor samples were taken before definitive surgery or chemotherapy. The receptor's source is a human donor with high-grade serous ovarian cancer. Sequenced: tumor tissue. This chain connects TRBV9 to TRBJ2-7, with D uncertain. As DNA, the CDR3 is TGTGCCAGCAGCGTAGACAGAGACGAAGACGAGCAGTACTTC. It yields the protein CASSVDRDEDEQYF.